This entry lists 9 T cell receptor beta chains sequenced from one sample in a study of shared clonotypes between healthy human individuals. Assay used: immunoSEQ multiplex PCR; TCRdb lists only in-frame clones, some missing. The sample gives around 1 million clones, approximately 80% of which show up once; approximately 1.5% is in the top ten. The sample taken for sequencing was memory CD4+ T cells sorted from blood. Subset denoted: CD45RA-negative fraction. All receptors come from a man in his late teens or twenties in good health.

This clone has just a few counts. The chain recombines TRBV4-1 with TRBJ2-1; TRBD2 aligns across 15 bases. CDR3 length: 17 residues. J was trimmed by 7 bases and V by 4 bases; bases with no gene match: 8. The germline CDR1 and CDR2 sequences are MGHRA and YSYEKL. The CDR3 DNA reads TGCGCCAGCAGCCCACAGCCGGGGACTAGCGGGGGGAATGAGCAGTTCTTC. This codes for CASSPQPGTSGGNEQFF.

This chain connects TRBV7-8 to TRBJ2-3; the D is unclear. V lost 0 bases to trimming and J lost 7 bases, with 8 bases between them. The V gene's germline CDR1 is SGHVS and CDR2 FQNEAQ. The CDR3 loop spans 13 amino acids. The CDR3 DNA follows: TGTGCCAGCAGCTTAGCAGATTCTAATACGCAGTATTTT. Translating it yields CASSLADSNTQYF. Using reference TRBV7-8 and TRBJ2-3 for the parts outside the CDR3, the full variable domain is GAGVSQSPRYKVAKRGQDVALRCDPISGHVSLFWYQQALGQGPEFLTYFQNEAQLDKSGLPSDRFFAERPEGSVSTLKIQRTQQEDSAVYLCASSLADSNTQYFGPGTRLTVL.

The chain carries TRBV7-2 and TRBJ2-3; TRBD2 agrees at 9 bases. CDR3 length: 14 amino acids. Germline values: CDR1 SGHTA, CDR2 FQGNSA. Unmatched junction bases numbered 6, after V lost 4 bases and J lost 7 bases. CDR3 residues: CASSSSGNSNTQYF. CDR3 sequence (DNA): TGTGCCAGCAGCTCTAGCGGGAATTCTAATACGCAGTATTTT.

V is TRBV7-2 and J is TRBJ2-5; 7 nucleotides align to TRBD1. Germline CDR1 reads SGHTA; CDR2 reads FQGNSA. J was trimmed by 5 bases and V by 0 bases; bases with no gene match: 9. The CDR3 extends over 16 amino acids. The CDR3 spells CASSLAPPTGQETQYF. DNA for the CDR3: TGTGCCAGCAGCTTAGCCCCCCCGACAGGGCAGGAGACCCAGTACTTC.

This clone was seen a few times. This specimen includes other DNA sequences encoding the same CDR3. The rearrangement joins TRBV7-2 to TRBJ1-6, with D tentatively TRBD1 (5 bases). V was clipped by 6 bases and J by 3 bases, with 9 bases between them. This CDR3 contains 14 residues. Germline values: CDR1 SGHTA, CDR2 FQGNSA. This chain's CDR3 is CASSRDSYNSPLHF. The CDR3 DNA follows: TGTGCCAGCAGTCGCGACAGCTATAATTCACCCCTCCACTTT.

The chain is built from TRBV9 and TRBJ2-3; TRBD2 aligns across 12 bases. Germline CDR1 SGDLS, CDR2 YYNGEE. This CDR3 has 16 amino acids. Trimming removed 2 bases from V and 3 bases from J; junction bases left unmatched: 4. The CDR3 DNA is TGTGCCAGCAGCGTCTCTAGCGGGAGGGAAACAGATACGCAGTATTTT. Translation gives CASSVSSGRETDTQYF.

The chain links TRBV5-1 to TRBJ2-7; D remains ambiguous. Germline V gives CDR1 SGHRS, CDR2 YFSETQ. The CDR3 is made up of 14 amino acids. Trimming pared 4 bases from V and 0 bases from J, leaving 11 bases between. Here the CDR3 DNA reads TGCGCCAGCAGCCCCCAGGATCCCTCCTACGAGCAGTACTTC. Translating it yields CASSPQDPSYEQYF.

This clone was seen a few times. This rearrangement joins TRBV5-1 to TRBJ1-5; D unresolved. V was clipped by 4 bases and J by 5 bases, with 10 bases between them. CDR3 length: 13 amino acids. CDR1 and CDR2 from the germline V gene are SGHRS and YFSETQ. The CDR3 DNA follows: TGCGCCAGCAGCATAAGTGGGTATCAGCCCCAGCATTTT. Amino acid sequence: CASSISGYQPQHF.

This clone was seen a few times. The chain couples TRBV5-6 to TRBJ2-7; D tentatively fits TRBD1 or TRBD2 (5 bases each). The CDR3 covers 12 residues. V lost 3 bases, J lost 2 bases, and 6 bases lay in between. The germline V gene has CDR1 SGHDT and CDR2 YYEEEE. The CDR3 DNA reads TGTGCCAGCAGCTGGGGGACCTACGAGCAGTACTTC. This encodes CASSWGTYEQYF.